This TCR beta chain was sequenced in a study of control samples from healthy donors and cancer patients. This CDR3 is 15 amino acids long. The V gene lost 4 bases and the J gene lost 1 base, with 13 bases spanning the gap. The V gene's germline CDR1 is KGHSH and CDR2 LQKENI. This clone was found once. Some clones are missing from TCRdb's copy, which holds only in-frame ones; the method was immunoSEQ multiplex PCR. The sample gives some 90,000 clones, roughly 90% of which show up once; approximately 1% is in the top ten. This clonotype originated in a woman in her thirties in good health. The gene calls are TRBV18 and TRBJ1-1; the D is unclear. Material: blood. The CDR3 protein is CASSRTGRTNTEAFF. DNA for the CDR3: TGTGCCAGCTCACGGACCGGACGGACGAACACTGAAGCTTTCTTT.